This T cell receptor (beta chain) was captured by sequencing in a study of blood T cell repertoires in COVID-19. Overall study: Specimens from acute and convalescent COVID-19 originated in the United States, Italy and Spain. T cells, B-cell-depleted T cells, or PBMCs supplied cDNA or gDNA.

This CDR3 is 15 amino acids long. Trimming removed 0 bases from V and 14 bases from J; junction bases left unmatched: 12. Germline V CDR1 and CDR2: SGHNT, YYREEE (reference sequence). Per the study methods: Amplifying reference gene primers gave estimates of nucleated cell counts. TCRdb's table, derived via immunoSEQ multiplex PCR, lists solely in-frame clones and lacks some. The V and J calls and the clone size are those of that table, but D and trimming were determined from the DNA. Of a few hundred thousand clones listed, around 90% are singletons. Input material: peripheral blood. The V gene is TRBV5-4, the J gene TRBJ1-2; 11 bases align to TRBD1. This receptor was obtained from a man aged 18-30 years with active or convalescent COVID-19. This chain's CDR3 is CASSLDYGTGGAGTF. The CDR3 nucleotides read TGTGCCAGCAGCTTGGATTATGGGACAGGGGGGGCTGGAACCTTC. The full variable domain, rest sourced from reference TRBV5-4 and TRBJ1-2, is ETGVTQSPTHLIKTRGQQVTLRCSSQSGHNTVSWYQQALGQGPQFIFQYYREEENGRGNFPPRFSGLQFPNYSSELNVNALELDDSALYLCASSLDYGTGGAGTFGSGTRLTVV.